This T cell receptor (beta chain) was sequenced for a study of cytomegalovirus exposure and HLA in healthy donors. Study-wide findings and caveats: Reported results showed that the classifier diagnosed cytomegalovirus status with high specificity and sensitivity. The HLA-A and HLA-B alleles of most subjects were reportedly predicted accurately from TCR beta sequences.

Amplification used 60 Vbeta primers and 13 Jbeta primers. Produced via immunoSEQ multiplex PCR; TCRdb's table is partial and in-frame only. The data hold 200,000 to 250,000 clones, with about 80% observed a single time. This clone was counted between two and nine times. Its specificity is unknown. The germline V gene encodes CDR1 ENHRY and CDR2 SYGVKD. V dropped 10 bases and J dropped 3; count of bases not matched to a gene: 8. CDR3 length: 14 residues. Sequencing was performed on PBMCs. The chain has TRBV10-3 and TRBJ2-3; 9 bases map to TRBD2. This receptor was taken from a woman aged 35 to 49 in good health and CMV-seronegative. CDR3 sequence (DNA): TGTGCCACCGCCGCTAGCGGGGCAACAGATACGCAGTATTTT. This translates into CATAASGATDTQYF.